This TCR beta chain comes out of a study of cytomegalovirus exposure and HLA in healthy donors. Germline CDR1 MNHEY, CDR2 SVGAGI. The CDR3 runs to 15 residues. V was pared by 7 bases and J by 8 bases, with 23 bases between. Repertoires were generated with immunoSEQ multiplex PCR, while TCRdb's copy carries only in-frame clones and drops some. Here the sample spans 100,000 to 150,000 clones, about 83% being singletons. This clonotype was obtained from a man aged 18 to 30 in good health and CMV-seronegative. Sample: PBMCs. V and J are TRBV6-5 and TRBJ1-2; D gene unclear. CDR3 sequence: CASTRSGPHGEGYTF. The CDR3, as DNA: TGTGCCAGCACAAGATCCGGACCTCACGGGGAAGGCTACACCTTC.